The entry below describes one T cell receptor beta chain. Germline V lookup: CDR1 MDHEN, CDR2 SYDVKM. Trimming took 4 bases from V and 0 from J, leaving 16 bases between them. The CDR3 has 17 amino acids. This specimen comes from a study of T cell responses to AZD1222 COVID-19 vaccine. At the level of the study: The analysis combined second doses at about 4 or about 12 weeks.

Method: immunoSEQ multiplex PCR; TCRdb's copy keeps in-frame clones and lacks some. The sample lists about 140,000 clones; roughly nine tenths were seen once. The chain links TRBV28 to TRBJ1-3; D is uncertain. The source material was peripheral blood, sampled on day 0 of AZD1222 vaccination. The sequence was collected from an adult in good health. The CDR3 protein is CASSSESSWSSGNTIYF. In DNA form, the CDR3 reads TGTGCCAGCAGTTCGGAATCCAGTTGGAGCTCTGGAAACACCATATATTTT.